This TCR beta chain comes out of a study of CD8+CD57+ T cells in acquired aplastic anemia. Study-wide results and caveats: A set of around 30 CD8+ CDR3 sequences was shared between patients and controls, and these sequences appeared highly expressed in patients.

V gave up 9 bases and J gave up 7 bases, with 9 bases separating them. CDR1 and CDR2 from the germline V gene are KGHDR and SFDVKD. The CDR3 has 11 amino acids. A word on this clonotype: Antigen specificity is unknown.

TCR beta VDJ and CDR3 profiling used genomic DNA as template. TCRdb used MiXCR to reprocess the reads, holding one entry per CDR3 protein. This table has some 280,000 distinct CDR3 sequences, 55% to 60% appearing once. The rearrangement uses TRBV24-1 and TRBJ1-5; no clear D. The receptor comes from a human donor with severe aplastic anemia or a healthy control (not recorded which). Material for sequencing was sorted CD4+, CD8+, or CD8+CD57+ T cells (not recorded which) from PBMCs. In nucleotides, the CDR3 is TGTGCCACCGAGAGCGGGCAGCCCCAGCATTTT. It translates to CATESGQPQHF.